This T cell receptor beta chain is drawn from a study of cytomegalovirus exposure and HLA in healthy donors (dated by TCRdb to the late 2010s). With respect to the entire study: The roughly 670 repertoires of the first cohort and the 120 validation repertoires were produced on the same platform, according to a later analysis. A separate validation cohort of 90 to 150 different subjects was used in addition to the approximately 700-subject first cohort. The study aimed to test whether cataloging public T cell receptors could reveal signatures of past pathogen exposure. To predict cytomegalovirus infection status, the study combined high-throughput TCR immunosequencing, statistical association of individual TCRs with disease status, and machine learning. On the study overall, not on this receptor specifically: The authors suggested that the approach could potentially be extended to other disease states and immunological phenotypes. The classifier was reported to diagnose cytomegalovirus status with high specificity and sensitivity in both the original and validation cohorts. The study gave a list of around 170 TCR beta chains associated with cytomegalovirus. A later analysis found that TCRs clustered in the first cohort also tended to co-occur in the approximately 120 validation repertoires, with 90% to 95% of cluster scores above 0. Most TCR sequences were seen in very few donors, while some public TCRs were found in many individuals. Three of the identified cytomegalovirus-associated TCR beta chains were confirmed in vitro to be specific for cytomegalovirus antigens. A later analysis had no HLA typing for the validation cohort, so co-occurrence there was scored across all 120 repertoires.

Library preparation was by the immunoSEQ multiplex PCR assay. Concerning the study's data processing: A statistical classification framework was built for diagnosing cytomegalovirus status from the catalog of TCR beta chain sequences. TCRdb retrieved this table from immuneACCESS and kept in-frame rearrangements only. Not all clones are present; in checked studies, unresolved V genes account for under half, and no reason is known for the remainder. For V, J and clone size, that table is used; D and trimming come from the DNA. The table for this sample lists about 160,000 clones; about 85% of them were counted only once. The ten largest clones take up 2% to 2.5% of the sample. Note on this clone: This clone's antigen is unknown. The sample holds no much larger clone one base away, and base qualities are not on file.

Separate from the approximately 730-subject first cohort, the validation cohort of over 90 subjects was the group to which the donors belonged. This TCR was sampled from a man aged 30 to 45 in good health and CMV-seropositive. The sequencing input was PBMCs.

The CDR3: CASSHGTVSNQPQHF. The bases are TGTGCCAGCAGCCACGGGACAGTTAGCAATCAGCCCCAGCATTTT. The chain links TRBV13 with TRBJ1-5, and 7 junctional nucleotides match TRBD1. V is trimmed back by 5 bases and J by 0 bases, and the junction contains 4 bases that no gene match accounts for. CDR1 PRHDT and CDR2 FYEKMQ were looked up in the germline V gene (reference sequence). The CDR3, cysteine through phenylalanine, is 15 amino acids long. The retained sequence is limited to the CDR3, 45 bases, with the frame set at the first base.